The entry below describes one TCR beta chain. It has no known antigen specificity. No base quality values were provided; no much bigger clone lies one nucleotide off. This specimen belongs to a study of CD8+ T cells in alopecia areata (dated by TCRdb to between 2017 and 2018). For the study in its entirety: The study used high-throughput TCRbeta sequencing to examine T cell clonal expansion in alopecia areata, in both the C3H/HeJ mouse model and human patients. Scalp tissue and sorted CD4+ and CD8+ peripheral blood T cells from patchy and totalis/universalis alopecia areata patients and from healthy controls were covered by human TCRbeta sequencing. RNA was obtained with the PAXgene miRNA kit for fixed scalp, the miRNeasy kit for PBMCs, and the RNeasy kit for mouse skin. immunoSEQ multiplex PCR using 35 Vbeta forward primers and 13 Jbeta reverse primers was used to amplify TCRbeta CDR3 regions. Scalp clonality was compared among normal scalp (n=4), patchy alopecia areata scalp (n=8), and alopecia totalis/universalis scalp (n=8).

Lesional scalp punch biopsies and peripheral blood were obtained from alopecia areata patients. PBMCs were separated by density centrifugation and stained for CD3, CD4 and CD8, after which CD4+ and CD8+ T cells were sorted on a FACSAria. The untreated alopecia areata patients were recruited through a multicenter biomarker study. In a handful of patients from the biomarker study, the blood CD8+ T cells went through an additional sort into NKG2D-low and NKG2D-high fractions. Summary of the overall study and its limitations: Compared with mice, TCR sequences shared between patients were less clear, possibly partly because of HLA diversity across the patient population. Compared with normal scalp, lesional scalp, particularly in alopecia totalis/universalis, had higher clonality and more expanded CD8+ clones, which suggests antigenic drive. Unlike mouse skin, which is dominated by gammadelta T cells, normal human skin has resident alphabeta T cells that are also sequenced, and this complicates analysis of the scalp TCR repertoire.

The protocol used for the library was the immunoSEQ multiplex PCR assay. RNA was extracted from all samples and reverse transcribed into cDNA as template for TCR sequencing. First-strand cDNA was synthesized with SuperScript III using a 2:1 mix of oligo-dT and random hexamers. A synthetic immune receptor repertoire was used to gauge amplification bias, and whatever bias remained was removed computationally. The original methods were these. After raw reads were preprocessed to remove errors, the CDR3 was defined following IMGT conventions as running from the conserved cysteine to phenylalanine. Clonality was computed by normalizing Shannon entropy by log2 of the number of productive unique TCRs and subtracting the result from 1. Whether each scalp clone was CD4 or CD8 was inferred by checking scalp TCRbeta sequences against the CD4 and CD8 repertoires from sorted blood. The table was pulled from immuneACCESS by TCRdb, which kept in-frame rearrangements only. Such tables lose some clones; where checked, under half of the loss comes from unresolved V genes, and the rest has no known cause. That table furnishes V, J and clone size, whereas the DNA furnished D and trimming. The sample yields 95,000 to 120,000 clones; 58% were counted once. Roughly 25% of the sample is taken by the ten largest.

From the cysteine up to the phenylalanine, the CDR3 has a length of 17 residues. Just the 51-base CDR3 DNA is kept, in frame starting at base 1. CDR1 and CDR2, looked up from the germline V gene, are SGHAT and FQNNGV. Trimming leaves V shorter by 0 bases and J shorter by 2 bases, with the junction holding 5 bases beyond the gene matches. In this chain, TRBV11-2 is recombined with TRBJ2-1, with 9 junctional bases fitting TRBD1. The source material was NKG2D-low CD8+ T cells sorted from blood. This specimen's cell subset or site label, interpreted: sorted CD8+ NKG2D-low blood T cells. This sequence was found in a human donor with alopecia areata. The CDR3 in this case is CASSLEGQGPPYNEQFF. In nucleotides, the sequence is TGTGCCAGCAGCTTAGAGGGACAGGGACCCCCCTACAATGAGCAGTTCTTC.